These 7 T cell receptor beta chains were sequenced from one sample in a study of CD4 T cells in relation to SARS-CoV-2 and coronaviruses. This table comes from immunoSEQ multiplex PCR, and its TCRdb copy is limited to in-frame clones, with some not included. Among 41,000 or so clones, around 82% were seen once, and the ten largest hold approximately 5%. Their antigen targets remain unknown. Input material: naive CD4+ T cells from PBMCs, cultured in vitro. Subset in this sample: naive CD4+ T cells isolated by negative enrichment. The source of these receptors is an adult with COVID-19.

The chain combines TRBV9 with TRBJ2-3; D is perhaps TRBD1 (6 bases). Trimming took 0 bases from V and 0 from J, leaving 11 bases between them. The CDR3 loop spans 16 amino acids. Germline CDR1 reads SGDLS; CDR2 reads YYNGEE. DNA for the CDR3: TGTGCCAGCAGCGTAGCGGCAGGGGCTAGCACAGATACGCAGTATTTT. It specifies CASSVAAGASTDTQYF.

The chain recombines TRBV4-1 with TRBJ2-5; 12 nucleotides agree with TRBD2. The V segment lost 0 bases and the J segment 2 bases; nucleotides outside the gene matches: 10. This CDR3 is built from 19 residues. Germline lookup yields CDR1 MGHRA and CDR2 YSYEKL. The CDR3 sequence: CASSQEWTSGTPFQETQYF. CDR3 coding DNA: TGCGCCAGCAGCCAAGAGTGGACTAGCGGGACCCCCTTTCAAGAGACCCAGTACTTC.

The CDR3 region has the DNA TGTGCCATCAGCCGGGGCCGGCTTTCGGACTATGGCTACACCTTC. This sequence encodes CAISRGRLSDYGYTF. The rearrangement uses TRBV10-3 and TRBJ1-2; perhaps TRBD1 as D (5 bases). This CDR3 is built from 15 residues. Germline V CDR1 and CDR2: ENHRY, SYGVKD. The ends were cut back, 6 bases at V and 3 bases at J, with 17 bases in the middle.

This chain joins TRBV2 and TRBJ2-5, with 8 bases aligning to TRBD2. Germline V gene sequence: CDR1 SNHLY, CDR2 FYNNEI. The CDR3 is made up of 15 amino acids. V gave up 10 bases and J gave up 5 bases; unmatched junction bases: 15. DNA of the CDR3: TGTGCCACCAAAGGGTGGAGCGGGAGTTGGGAGACCCAGTACTTC. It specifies CATKGWSGSWETQYF. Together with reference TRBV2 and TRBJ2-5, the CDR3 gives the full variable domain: EPEVTQTPSHQVTQMGQEVILRCVPISNHLYFYWYRQILGQKVEFLVSFYNNEISEKSEIFDDQFSVERPDGSNFTLKIRSTKLEDSAMYFCATKGWSGSWETQYFGPGTRLLVL.

The CDR3 DNA reads TGTGCCAGCAGCTTAGGTCCCCCGCGGAGGGGAGAGACCCAGTACTTC. This codes for CASSLGPPRRGETQYF. The chain recombines TRBV7-2 with TRBJ2-5, with D possibly TRBD2 on 6 matching bases. V dropped 1 base and J dropped 4 bases, with 16 bases sitting between them. Germline CDR1 reads SGHTA; CDR2 reads FQGNSA. The CDR3 length is 16 residues.

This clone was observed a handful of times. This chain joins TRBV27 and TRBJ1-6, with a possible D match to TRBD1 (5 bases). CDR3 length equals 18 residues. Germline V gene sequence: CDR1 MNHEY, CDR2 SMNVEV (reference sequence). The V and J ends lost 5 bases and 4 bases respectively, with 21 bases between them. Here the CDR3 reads CASSPLSFRGQYNSPLHF. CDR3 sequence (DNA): TGTGCCAGCAGTCCCCTAAGCTTTCGGGGCCAATATAATTCACCCCTCCACTTT.

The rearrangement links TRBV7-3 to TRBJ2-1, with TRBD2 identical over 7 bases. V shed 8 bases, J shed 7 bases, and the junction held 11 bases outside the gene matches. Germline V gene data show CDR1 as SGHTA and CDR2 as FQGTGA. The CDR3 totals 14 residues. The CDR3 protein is CASGPAGRWNEQFF. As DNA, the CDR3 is TGTGCCAGCGGTCCGGCCGGGAGGTGGAATGAGCAGTTCTTC. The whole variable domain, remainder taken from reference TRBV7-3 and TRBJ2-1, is GAGVSQTPSNKVTEKGKYVELRCDPISGHTALYWYRQSLGQGPEFLIYFQGTGAADDSGLPNDRFFAVRPEGSVSTLKIQRTERGDSAVYLCASGPAGRWNEQFFGPGTRLTVL.